This entry describes one TCR beta chain. The data derive from a study of blood T cell repertoires in COVID-19. Study-wide context: Some COVID-19 samples were acute and others convalescent; all came from the United States, Italy and Spain. The analysed material was cDNA or gDNA that came from T cells, B-cell-depleted T cells, or PBMCs.

Original analysis: From reference gene primer amplification, estimates of nucleated cell counts were derived. The repertoire was sequenced with immunoSEQ multiplex PCR; TCRdb's copy has only in-frame clones and lacks some. Clonal size and the V and J genes are those of that table, whereas D and trimming came from the DNA. The table shows 150,000 to 200,000 clones, with more than 85% occurring only once. Enrollment of patients from Seattle took place during active infection, with longitudinal follow-up. V shed 5 bases and J 2 bases; nucleotides not matched to a gene: 10. CDR3 length: 16 amino acids. Germline V gives CDR1 SGHTA, CDR2 FQGNSA.

J is TRBJ2-3 and V is TRBV7-2; the match to TRBD1 covers 7 bases. The specimen was peripheral blood. This receptor was identified in a woman aged 55-75 years with COVID-19, enrolled during active disease. The CDR3 nucleotides read TGTGCCAGCAGCCCGGAATACGGACAGGCCACAGATACGCAGTATTTT. Translation: CASSPEYGQATDTQYF.